This TCR beta chain derives from a study of cytomegalovirus exposure and HLA in healthy donors. The study's findings and limits: Analysis performed later found about 17,000 TCR beta sequences associated with HLA alleles at 0.05 false discovery rate.

CDR1 and CDR2 (germline): SGHKS, YYEKEE (reference sequence). Losses at the gene ends were 2 bases for V and 0 bases for J; bases not matched to a gene: 5. This CDR3 contains 16 residues. Points on this clone: The antigen remains unidentified.

PCR amplification relied on 60 Vbeta primers (plus 13 Jbeta primers). Assay used: immunoSEQ multiplex PCR; TCRdb lists only in-frame clones, some missing. The table records about 99,000 clones, about 80% of them present only once. V usage is TRBV5-5 and J usage is TRBJ1-1; 9 bases line up with TRBD1. The clonotype was recovered from a woman aged 40 to 49 in good health and CMV-seronegative. The sequencing sample was made of PBMCs. CDR3 amino acids: CASSLQGARLNTEAFF. CDR3 nucleotides: TGTGCCAGCAGCTTACAGGGGGCGCGATTGAACACTGAAGCTTTCTTT.